This TCR beta chain was documented in a study of Graves' ophthalmopathy and Graves' hyperthyroidism. The authors amplified TCR beta CDR3 regions from RNA transcripts. The workflow started with a first-round RT-PCR run with HTBI primers and then moved on to a second-round multiplex PCR. In TCRdb, the multiplex PCR reads were re-called with MiXCR into one record per CDR3 protein. The table has a few hundred thousand distinct CDR3 sequences, around 20% seen once. This clonotype was sampled from a woman under 30 with stable Graves' hyperthyroidism. The sequenced material came from peripheral blood.

DNA of the CDR3: TGTGCCAGCAGACGGGACAGGAGGGATGGCTACACCTTC. It translates to CASRRDRRDGYTF. The genes are TRBV3-1 and TRBJ1-2; TRBD1 aligns across 8 bases. Trimming removed 6 bases from V and 6 bases from J; junction bases left unmatched: 6. This CDR3 spans 13 amino acids. The germline gives CDR1 LGHDT, CDR2 YNNKEL (reference sequence).